Listed below are T cell receptor beta chains from one sample, sequenced in a study of cytomegalovirus exposure and HLA in healthy donors. Here immunoSEQ multiplex PCR was the method, and the copy in TCRdb shows in-frame clones only, minus some. The profile covers about 130,000 clones, with about nine tenths appearing a single time and approximately 2% taken by the ten largest. The sample was PBMCs. All receptors derive from a woman aged 18-35 years in good health and CMV-seronegative. CDR3s leave out the opening cysteine and the closing phenylalanine or tryptophan. Size is stated for part of the rows, as once, few or many counts, or as a class when the clone is expanded.

V	J	length	size	CDR3
TRBV15	TRBJ1-5	13	.	ATSLGQGPHQPQH
TRBV6-5	TRBJ2-1	14	.	ASSYSIAGGRYEQF
TRBV5-6	TRBJ2-3	12	.	ASSLAGFTDTQY
TRBV10-3	TRBJ1-2	10	.	AISEAGKGYT
TRBV27	TRBJ2-3	13	.	ASSPWDRNTDTQY
TRBV18	TRBJ2-1	13	once	ASSPLRVADNEQF
TRBV28	TRBJ1-1	11	.	ASSWDRGTKAF
TRBV11-2	TRBJ1-3	13	.	ASSFGRGSGNTIY
TRBV6-6	TRBJ2-3	13	.	ASSLLAEGTDTQY
TRBV19	TRBJ2-1	11	once	ASSGMGYNEQF
TRBV23-1	TRBJ1-4	13	.	ASSHTGTGEEKLF
TRBV7-2	TRBJ2-5	15	.	ASSPRDGRGRRETQY
TRBV6-5	TRBJ2-7	12	once	ASSWETGGYEQY
TRBV28	TRBJ2-1	13	.	ASRAGGPPNNEQF
TRBV25-1	TRBJ2-1	12	.	ASIGQGTYNEQF
TRBV4-1	TRBJ2-5	15	.	ASSQDGVAGGGETQY
TRBV6-5	TRBJ1-2	9	few	ASSYGDIFA
TRBV2	TRBJ2-5	14	.	ASSEYEAGFQETQY
TRBV28	TRBJ2-1	15	.	ASSLGPTGGTYNEQF
TRBV15	TRBJ2-7	12	once	ATSRDRDSYEQY
TRBV19	TRBJ2-7	12	.	ASSIPGGGYEQY
TRBV18	TRBJ2-2	14	few	ASSAQLATHTGELF
TRBV9	TRBJ2-1	13	.	ASSVVWTGSNEQF
TRBV11-3	TRBJ2-7	14	.	ASSHKTSGKPYEQY
TRBV29-1	TRBJ1-4	12	.	SAFGTATNEKLF
TRBV6-5	TRBJ2-5	14	.	ASSYSFWLAGVTQY
TRBV6-5	TRBJ1-1	12	.	ASSRLGENTEAF
TRBV11-2	TRBJ1-1	11	.	ASSLQRDGEAF
TRBV9	TRBJ1-1	12	.	ASSAHDRNTEAF
TRBV5-4	TRBJ2-3	13	.	ASSLASSGTDTQY
TRBV19	TRBJ1-1	10	.	ASSMETREAF
TRBV19	TRBJ2-7	9	.	ASSTGGEQY
TRBV4-1	TRBJ2-3	13	.	ASSQGPLLENTQY
TRBV7-9	TRBJ2-7	11	.	ASSSRDRNEQY
TRBV2	TRBJ2-5	10	.	ASRGLQETQY
TRBV7-3	TRBJ1-1	12	.	ASSQDRGHTEAF
TRBV7-2	TRBJ1-1	10	few	ASSLNGAKAF
TRBV6-4	TRBJ2-7	12	.	ASTHRDSIYEQY
TRBV29-1	TRBJ1-2	10	.	SVAQGPYGYT
TRBV4-1	TRBJ1-3	12	.	ASSPDRQSNTIY
TRBV4-2	TRBJ2-1	11	once	ASSQDRGREQF
TRBV29-1	TRBJ2-5	10	.	SVVSWQETQY
TRBV28	TRBJ2-1	11	.	ASRGRDHNEQF
TRBV6-6	TRBJ2-7	13	.	ASSSSGTGPYEQY
TRBV6-4	TRBJ2-6	15	.	ASSDSGQGSGANVLT
TRBV5-1	TRBJ2-1	12	.	ASSLAGTSVEQF
TRBV9	TRBJ1-4	13	.	ASSPYQGLNEKLF
TRBV5-1	TRBJ2-3	14	.	ASSQTSGLSGDTQY
TRBV29-1	TRBJ1-1	10	.	SVRKGATEAF
TRBV6-6	TRBJ2-7	11	few	ASSTTGTYEQY
TRBV25-1	TRBJ1-2	11	.	ASSEYSPGGYT
TRBV19	TRBJ1-5	14	few	ASSIDSGSSNQPQH
TRBV28	TRBJ1-5	12	.	ASRKARVGQPQH
TRBV15	TRBJ2-1	11	once	ATSREGTSGQF
TRBV14	TRBJ2-7	11	.	ASSQENRVEQY
TRBV7-9	TRBJ1-1	10	.	ASSFAGTEAF
TRBV7-9	TRBJ2-1	14	.	ASSLGAGGEYNEQF